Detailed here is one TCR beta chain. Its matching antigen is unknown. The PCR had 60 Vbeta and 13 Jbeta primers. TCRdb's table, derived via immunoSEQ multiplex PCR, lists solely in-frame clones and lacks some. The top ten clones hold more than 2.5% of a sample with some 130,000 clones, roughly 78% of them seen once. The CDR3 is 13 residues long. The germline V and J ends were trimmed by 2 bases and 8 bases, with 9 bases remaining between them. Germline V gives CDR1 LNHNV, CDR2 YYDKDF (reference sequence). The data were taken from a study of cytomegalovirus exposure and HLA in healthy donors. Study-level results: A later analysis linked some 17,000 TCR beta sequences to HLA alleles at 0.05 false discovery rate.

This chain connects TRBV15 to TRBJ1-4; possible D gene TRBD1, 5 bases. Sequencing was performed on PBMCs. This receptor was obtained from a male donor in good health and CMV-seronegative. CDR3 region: CATSRQGGEKLFF. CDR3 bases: TGTGCCACCAGCAGACAGGGAGGGGAAAAACTGTTTTTT.